These 30 T cell receptor beta chains came from one sample sequenced in a study of T cell changes during pregnancy in multiple sclerosis. The method was immunoSEQ multiplex PCR; TCRdb's version includes in-frame clones alone and lacks a portion of them. The repertoire has around 95,000 clones, 92% of them found once; the top ten carry about 1.8%. The sample here was peripheral blood, taken after pregnancy. The source is a female donor with multiple sclerosis, enrolled in a pregnancy study.

The V gene is TRBV7-6, the J gene TRBJ2-7, with 8 bases aligning to TRBD1. The CDR3 sequence is 15 residues long. From germline, CDR1 is SGHVS and CDR2 FNYEAQ. Trimming removed 5 bases from V and 3 bases from J; junction bases left unmatched: 9. The CDR3 DNA is TGTGCCAGCAGCGCGCGGACAGGGACAGACTACGAGCAGTACTTC. Protein product: CASSARTGTDYEQYF. The variable domain in full, with the rest retrieved from reference TRBV7-6 and TRBJ2-7, is GAGVSQSPRYKVTKRGQDVALRCDPISGHVSLYWYRQALGQGPEFLTYFNYEAQQDKSGLPNDRFSAERPEGSISTLTIQRTEQRDSAMYRCASSARTGTDYEQYFGPGTRLTVT.

The chain recombines TRBV2 with TRBJ2-5; possibly TRBD2 for D (8 bases). V lost 8 bases to trimming and J lost 1 base, with 26 bases between them. Germline lookup yields CDR1 SNHLY and CDR2 FYNNEI. This CDR3 has 18 residues. The CDR3 loop is CASGAQGWGTSGQETQYF. The CDR3 coding sequence is TGTGCCAGCGGAGCACAGGGGTGGGGGACTAGTGGCCAAGAGACCCAGTACTTC. Using reference TRBV2 and TRBJ2-5 for the parts outside the CDR3, the full variable domain is EPEVTQTPSHQVTQMGQEVILRCVPISNHLYFYWYRQILGQKVEFLVSFYNNEISEKSEIFDDQFSVERPDGSNFTLKIRSTKLEDSAMYFCASGAQGWGTSGQETQYFGPGTRLLVL.

The V gene is TRBV14, the J gene TRBJ2-3; weak D call: TRBD2 (7 bases). The length of the CDR3 is 16 residues. The V gene's germline CDR1 is SGHDN and CDR2 FVKESK. Trimming removed 1 base at V and 1 base at J, with 12 bases between. The CDR3 region is CASSQGRGGRTDTQYF. The CDR3 nucleotides are TGTGCCAGCAGCCAAGGAAGGGGGGGCCGCACAGATACGCAGTATTTT.

The chain is built from TRBV29-1 and TRBJ2-1, with D possibly TRBD2 on 6 matching bases. The CDR3 sequence is 13 residues long. The germline V gene encodes CDR1 SQVTM and CDR2 ANQGSEA. V was cut by 2 bases and J by 7 bases, with 12 bases left in between. The CDR3 protein is CSVEFSGPNEQFF. DNA for the CDR3: TGCAGCGTTGAATTTAGCGGCCCTAATGAGCAGTTCTTC.

V and J are TRBV6-5 and TRBJ2-5; D unclear. The CDR3 consists of 15 residues. Germline V gene data show CDR1 as MNHEY and CDR2 as SVGAGI. Trimming pared 0 bases from V and 2 bases from J, leaving 10 bases between. CDR3 sequence: CASSYSTLLQETQYF. Here the CDR3 DNA reads TGTGCCAGCAGTTACTCGACACTGTTACAAGAGACCCAGTACTTC.

This chain joins TRBV30 and TRBJ2-5; possible D gene TRBD2, 6 bases. In germline, CDR1 is GTSNPN, CDR2 SVGIG (reference sequence). V was trimmed by 6 bases and J by 5 bases, leaving 13 bases between them. This CDR3 contains 12 residues. CDR3 loop: CACRLGGETQYF. The CDR3 DNA reads TGTGCCTGTAGACTAGGAGGGGAGACCCAGTACTTC.

The chain's CDR3 is CASSLDISGSFHDYEQFF. The CDR3 nucleotides read TGCGCCAGCAGCTTGGATATTAGCGGGAGTTTCCATGACTATGAGCAGTTCTTC. This chain links TRBV5-1 with TRBJ2-1; 9 bases match TRBD2. Germline CDR1 is SGHRS and CDR2 is YFSETQ. V lost 0 bases, J lost 8 bases, and 15 bases stayed unmatched. The CDR3 runs to 18 residues. Using reference TRBV5-1 and TRBJ2-1 for the parts outside the CDR3, the full variable domain is KAGVTQTPRYLIKTRGQQVTLSCSPISGHRSVSWYQQTPGQGLQFLFEYFSETQRNKGNFPGRFSGRQFSNSRSEMNVSTLELGDSALYLCASSLDISGSFHDYEQFFGPGTRLTVL.

This clone has just one count. The V gene is TRBV9, the J gene TRBJ2-1; 9 bases fit TRBD2. The CDR3 has 16 residues. In germline, CDR1 is SGDLS, CDR2 YYNGEE. J was trimmed by 8 bases and V by 2 bases; bases with no gene match: 11. As DNA, the CDR3 is TGTGCCAGCAGCGTGCGCGGGACTAGCAACGTCTATGAGCAGTTCTTC. Translation gives CASSVRGTSNVYEQFF.

J is TRBJ2-1 and V is TRBV10-2; the match to TRBD2 covers 11 bases. The CDR3 length is 18 residues. Trimming cost V 2 bases and J 7 bases; bases outside gene matches: 13. Germline values: CDR1 WSHSY, CDR2 SAAADI. CDR3 nucleotides: TGCGCCAGCAGTGAGCCGACCCTGGGGACTAGCGGAGGAAATGAGCAGTTCTTC. Amino acids: CASSEPTLGTSGGNEQFF.

This chain connects TRBV5-6 to TRBJ2-5; 9 bases map to TRBD1. Germline trimming cut 1 base from V and 0 bases from J; bases unmatched to any gene: 4. The CDR3 is 16 residues long. Germline values: CDR1 SGHDT, CDR2 YYEEEE. The CDR3 spells CASSLLGTGYQETQYF. CDR3 DNA: TGTGCCAGCAGCTTGCTTGGGACAGGGTACCAAGAGACCCAGTACTTC.

This clone was detected only once. The V and J genes are TRBV28 and TRBJ2-4; D possibly corresponds to TRBD2 (6 bases). The V gene lost 3 bases and the J gene lost 0 bases, with 6 bases spanning the gap. This CDR3 comprises 14 residues. Germline V CDR1 and CDR2: MDHEN, SYDVKM. DNA of the CDR3: TGTGCCAGCAGTTTGGGGGGAGCCAAAAACATTCAGTACTTC. Its translation is CASSLGGAKNIQYF.

V gene TRBV5-6 combines with J gene TRBJ1-1; D is unresolved. Trimming shortened V by 1 base and J by 1 base, and 11 bases separated the two germline ends. CDR3 length equals 15 residues. CDR1 and CDR2 (germline): SGHDT, YYEEEE. The CDR3 spells CASSLLGGGNTEAFF. The CDR3 bases are TGTGCCAGCAGCTTGTTGGGAGGTGGGAACACTGAAGCTTTCTTT.

The rearrangement links TRBV6-1 to TRBJ2-7; a weak D match, TRBD1 (5 bases). The germline gives CDR1 MNHNS, CDR2 SASEGT. V lost 4 bases to trimming and J lost 1 base, with 11 bases between them. The length of the CDR3 is 14 residues. The CDR3 coding sequence is TGTGCCAGCAGTGTACAGGTTGGATCCTACGAGCAGTACTTC. Protein sequence: CASSVQVGSYEQYF.

CDR3 in amino acids: CASSLGTGNQPQHF. DNA for the CDR3: TGTGCCAGCAGCTTGGGGACAGGCAATCAGCCCCAGCATTTT. The rearrangement joins TRBV7-2 to TRBJ1-5; 7 nucleotides match TRBD1. This CDR3 region has 14 residues. With V trimmed by 3 bases and J by 2 bases, 1 base remained unmatched. The germline CDR1 and CDR2 sequences are SGHTA and FQGNSA.

The V gene is TRBV5-1, the J gene TRBJ2-7; D may be TRBD1 (6 bases). Germline CDR1 and CDR2: SGHRS and YFSETQ. This CDR3 is built from 15 residues. V lost 0 bases to trimming and J lost 0 bases, with 10 bases between them. CDR3 protein: CASSLGGTNSYEQYF. The CDR3, as DNA: TGCGCCAGCAGCTTGGGGGGGACAAACTCCTACGAGCAGTACTTC.

Here the CDR3 reads CASSEAPQGSGYEQYF. CDR3 nucleotide sequence: TGTGCCAGCAGTGAAGCCCCACAGGGGTCTGGCTACGAGCAGTACTTC. The chain has TRBV2 and TRBJ2-7; 7 positions agree with TRBD1. The CDR3 spans 16 residues. With 0 bases clipped from V and 3 bases from J, the junction kept 8 bases outside the gene matches. Per the germline V gene, CDR1 is SNHLY and CDR2 is FYNNEI.

Written as DNA, the CDR3 is TGTGCCAGCTCACCGGGACAGGGGTATGGCTACACCTTC. It codes for CASSPGQGYGYTF. The V call is TRBV18, the J call TRBJ1-2; 10 nucleotides match TRBD1. This CDR3 comprises 13 residues. J lost 5 bases, V lost 3 bases, and 0 bases had no gene match. Per the germline V gene, CDR1 is KGHSH and CDR2 is LQKENI.

This clone occurred a few times. V usage is TRBV29-1 and J usage is TRBJ1-2, with D possibly being TRBD1 (5 bases). The CDR3 extends over 13 amino acids. V was clipped by 1 base and J by 4 bases, with 10 bases between them. Germline V gene data show CDR1 as SQVTM and CDR2 as ANQGSEA. CDR3 residues: CSVEGGRAYGYTF. The CDR3 bases are TGCAGCGTTGAAGGGGGCAGAGCCTATGGCTACACCTTC.

The V call is TRBV29-1, the J call TRBJ2-5; possible D gene TRBD2, 5 bases. Between the trimmed V and J ends, which lost 2 bases and 5 bases, there was a span of 18 bases. CDR3 length equals 15 residues. Per the germline V gene, CDR1 is SQVTM and CDR2 is ANQGSEA. The CDR3 DNA reads TGCAGCGTTGAACTTCAGCTAGCTCAGAGGGAGACCCAGTACTTC. It translates to CSVELQLAQRETQYF.

The chain employs TRBV10-3 and TRBJ2-1; 14 nucleotides match TRBD2. The CDR3 length is 13 residues. The germline V gene encodes CDR1 ENHRY and CDR2 SYGVKD. With 8 bases clipped from V and 8 bases from J, the junction kept 2 bases outside the gene matches. CDR3 coding DNA: TGTGCCATCGGGACTAGCGGGAGCTATGAGCAGTTCTTC. Encoded protein: CAIGTSGSYEQFF.

The chain employs TRBV2 and TRBJ1-4; D gene uncertain. The V gene lost 7 bases and the J gene lost 5 bases, with 17 bases spanning the gap. The CDR3 consists of 15 residues. Germline-derived CDR1 and CDR2 are SNHLY and FYNNEI. CDR3 in DNA: TGTGCCAGCAACTTACGTGGCCCGACAAATGAAAAACTGTTTTTT. Its protein is CASNLRGPTNEKLFF.

This rearrangement joins TRBV5-1 to TRBJ2-2, with 12 nucleotides matching TRBD2. The CDR3 contains 17 residues. V lost 1 base, J lost 2 bases, and 3 bases stayed unmatched. Germline V gene data show CDR1 as SGHRS and CDR2 as YFSETQ. CDR3 in DNA: TGCGCCAGCAGCTTGATGACTAGCGGGAGAAACACCGGGGAGCTGTTTTTT. This translates into CASSLMTSGRNTGELFF. The complete variable domain, with remaining parts taken from reference TRBV5-1 and TRBJ2-2, reads KAGVTQTPRYLIKTRGQQVTLSCSPISGHRSVSWYQQTPGQGLQFLFEYFSETQRNKGNFPGRFSGRQFSNSRSEMNVSTLELGDSALYLCASSLMTSGRNTGELFFGEGSRLTVL.

This clone is a singleton in its sample. The J gene is TRBJ1-2, the V gene TRBV9; weak D call: TRBD1 (5 bases). V lost 3 bases and J lost 8, with 20 bases in between. Germline CDR1 is SGDLS and CDR2 is YYNGEE. CDR3 length equals 15 residues. For the CDR3, the DNA is TGTGCCAGCAGCGCTTTGGACACGGACTATGGCGGCTACACCTTC. This sequence encodes CASSALDTDYGGYTF.

The chain employs TRBV6-6 and TRBJ2-1, with TRBD2 matching 9 bases. Germline loops: CDR1 MNHNY, CDR2 SVGAGI (reference sequence). The CDR3 runs to 16 residues. V gave up 0 bases and J gave up 5 bases; unmatched junction bases: 5. The CDR3: CASSYSGAGGNNEQFF. For the CDR3, the DNA is TGTGCCAGCAGTTACTCGGGAGCGGGGGGTAACAATGAGCAGTTCTTC.

This chain links TRBV2 with TRBJ1-1, with unresolved D. Germline CDR1 and CDR2: SNHLY and FYNNEI. Trimming took 4 bases from V and 5 from J, leaving 11 bases between them. The CDR3 spans 13 residues. CDR3 sequence reads: CASSVGGGTEAFF. The CDR3 nucleotides read TGTGCCAGCAGTGTCGGTGGCGGGACTGAAGCTTTCTTT.

J is TRBJ2-7 and V is TRBV6-6, with 9 bases fitting TRBD1. The germline V gene has CDR1 MNHNY and CDR2 SVGAGI (reference sequence). The V segment lost 8 bases and the J segment 6 bases; nucleotides outside the gene matches: 14. The CDR3 extends over 15 amino acids. CDR3 sequence: CASVQSGTGWSEQYF. The CDR3 coding sequence is TGTGCCAGCGTCCAATCGGGGACAGGGTGGTCCGAGCAGTACTTC.

The sample holds one count of this clone. The genes are TRBV11-2 and TRBJ2-1; 11 nucleotides match TRBD2. With 3 bases clipped from V and 9 bases from J, the junction kept 10 bases outside the gene matches. This CDR3 comprises 16 residues. The germline V gene has CDR1 SGHAT and CDR2 FQNNGV. CDR3 residues: CASSFEIAGGPGEQFF. CDR3 DNA sequence: TGTGCCAGCAGCTTTGAGATAGCGGGGGGGCCTGGTGAGCAGTTCTTC.

The table lists this clone with a count of one. The chain has TRBV25-1 and TRBJ1-2; the D is unclear. The CDR3 sequence is 11 residues long. Looked up from germline, CDR1 is MGHDK and CDR2 is SYGVNS. V was trimmed by 2 bases and J by 6 bases, leaving 4 bases between them. CDR3 amino acids: CASSESHGYTF. CDR3 coding DNA: TGTGCCAGCAGTGAAAGCCATGGCTACACCTTC.

The genes are TRBV28 and TRBJ1-3; the match to TRBD1 covers 8 bases. Per germline, CDR1 MDHEN and CDR2 SYDVKM. The junction had 9 bases not matched to a gene; V was cut back by 5 bases and J by 0 bases. The CDR3 extends over 17 amino acids. The CDR3 DNA is TGTGCCAGCAGTGATGAGTCGGGGACAGGCTCTGGAAACACCATATATTTT. Protein sequence: CASSDESGTGSGNTIYF.

The rearrangement joins TRBV30 to TRBJ1-1; no definite D call. V dropped 6 bases and J dropped 8 bases, with 13 bases sitting between them. CDR3 length equals 11 residues. CDR1 and CDR2 from the germline V gene are GTSNPN and SVGIG (reference sequence). The CDR3 protein is CACREFGEAFF. The CDR3 DNA reads TGTGCCTGCCGAGAGTTCGGGGAAGCTTTCTTT.